This TCR beta chain was sequenced during a study of T cell responses to AZD1222 COVID-19 vaccine. The assay was immunoSEQ multiplex PCR, and TCRdb's table has in-frame clones only and misses some. The sample includes 150,000 to 200,000 clones, about 92% of them seen just once. This clone was seen a few times. The source is an adult in good health. Source: peripheral blood, taken on day 0 of AZD1222 vaccination.

The CDR3 sequence: CAWKASGNTIYF. CDR3 DNA sequence: TGTGCCTGGAAGGCATCTGGAAACACCATATATTTT. The chain is built from TRBV30 and TRBJ1-3; D remains ambiguous. Germline lookup yields CDR1 GTSNPN and CDR2 SVGIG (reference sequence). This CDR3 has 12 residues. Trimming pared 4 bases from V and 1 base from J, leaving 5 bases between.